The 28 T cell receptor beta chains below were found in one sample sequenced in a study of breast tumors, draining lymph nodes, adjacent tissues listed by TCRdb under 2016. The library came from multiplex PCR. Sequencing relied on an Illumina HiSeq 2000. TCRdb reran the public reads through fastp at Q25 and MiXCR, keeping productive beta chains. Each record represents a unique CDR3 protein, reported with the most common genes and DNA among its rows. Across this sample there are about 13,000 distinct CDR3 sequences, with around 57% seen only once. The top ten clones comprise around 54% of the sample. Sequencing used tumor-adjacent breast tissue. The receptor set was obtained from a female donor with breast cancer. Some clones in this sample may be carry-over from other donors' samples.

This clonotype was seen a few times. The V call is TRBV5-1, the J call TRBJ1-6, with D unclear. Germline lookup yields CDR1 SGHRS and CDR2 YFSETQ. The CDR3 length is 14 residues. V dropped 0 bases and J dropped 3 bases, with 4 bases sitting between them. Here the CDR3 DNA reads TGCGCCAGCAGCTTGGACTTCTATAATTCACCCCTCCACTTT. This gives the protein CASSLDFYNSPLHF. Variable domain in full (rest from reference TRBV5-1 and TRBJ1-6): KAGVTQTPRYLIKTRGQQVTLSCSPISGHRSVSWYQQTPGQGLQFLFEYFSETQRNKGNFPGRFSGRQFSNSRSEMNVSTLELGDSALYLCASSLDFYNSPLHFGNGTRLTVT.

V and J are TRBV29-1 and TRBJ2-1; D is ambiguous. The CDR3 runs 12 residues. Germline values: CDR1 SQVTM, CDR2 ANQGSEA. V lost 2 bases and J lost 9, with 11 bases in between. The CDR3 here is CSVERLEAEQFF. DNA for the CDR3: TGCAGCGTTGAAAGGTTAGAAGCTGAGCAGTTCTTC.

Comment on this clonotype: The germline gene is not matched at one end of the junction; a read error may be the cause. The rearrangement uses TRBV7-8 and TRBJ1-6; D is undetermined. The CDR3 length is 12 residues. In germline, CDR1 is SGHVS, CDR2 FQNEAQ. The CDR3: CASSPETFPLHF. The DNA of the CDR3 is TGCGCCAGCAGCCCAGAGACCTTCCCCCTCCACTTT.

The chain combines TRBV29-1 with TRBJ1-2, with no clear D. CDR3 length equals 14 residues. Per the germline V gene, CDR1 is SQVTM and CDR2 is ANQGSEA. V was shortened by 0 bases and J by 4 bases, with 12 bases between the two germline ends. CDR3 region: CSVEDPSYFYGYTF. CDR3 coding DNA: TGCAGCGTTGAAGATCCGTCCTACTTCTATGGCTACACCTTC.

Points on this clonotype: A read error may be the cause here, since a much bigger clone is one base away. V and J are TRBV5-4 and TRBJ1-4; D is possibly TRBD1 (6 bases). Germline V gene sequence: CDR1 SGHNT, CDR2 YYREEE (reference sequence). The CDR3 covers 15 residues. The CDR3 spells CVSSFNRAINEKLFF. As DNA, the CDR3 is TGTGTCAGCAGCTTCAACAGGGCGATTAATGAAAAACTGTTTTTT. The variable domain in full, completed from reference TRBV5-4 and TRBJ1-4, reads ETGVTQSPTHLIKTRGQQVTLRCSSQSGHNTVSWYQQALGQGPQFIFQYYREEENGRGNFPPRFSGLQFPNYSSELNVNALELDDSALYLCVSSFNRAINEKLFFGSGTQLSVL.

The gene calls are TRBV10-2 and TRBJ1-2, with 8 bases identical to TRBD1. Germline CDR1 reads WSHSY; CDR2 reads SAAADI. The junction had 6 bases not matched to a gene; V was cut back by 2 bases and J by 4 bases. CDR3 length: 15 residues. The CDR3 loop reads CASSEGDRGRYGYTF. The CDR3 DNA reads TGCGCCAGCAGTGAGGGCGACAGGGGCCGCTATGGCTACACCTTC.

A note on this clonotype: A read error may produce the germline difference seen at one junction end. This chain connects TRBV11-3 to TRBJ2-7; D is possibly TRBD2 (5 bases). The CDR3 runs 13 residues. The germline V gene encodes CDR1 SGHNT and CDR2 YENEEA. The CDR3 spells CASTFERDYEQYF. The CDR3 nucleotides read TGCGCCAGCACATTCGAACGGGACTACGAGCAGTACTTC. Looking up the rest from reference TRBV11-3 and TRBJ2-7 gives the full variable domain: EAGVVQSPRYKIIEKKQPVAFWCNPISGHNTLYWYLQNLGQGPELLIRYENEEAVDDSQLPKDRFSAERLKGVDSTLKIQPAELGDSAVYLCASTFERDYEQYFGPGTRLTVT.

The CDR3 bases are TGCAGTGCTACCACGTTCGAGGGGAGTCAGCCCCAGCATTTT. Amino acids: CSATTFEGSQPQHF. The chain recombines TRBV20-1 with TRBJ1-5, with D maybe TRBD1 (5 bases). The CDR3 contains 14 residues. CDR1 DFQATT and CDR2 SNEGSKA come from the germline V gene (reference sequence). Trimming took 4 bases from V and 6 from J, leaving 16 bases between them.

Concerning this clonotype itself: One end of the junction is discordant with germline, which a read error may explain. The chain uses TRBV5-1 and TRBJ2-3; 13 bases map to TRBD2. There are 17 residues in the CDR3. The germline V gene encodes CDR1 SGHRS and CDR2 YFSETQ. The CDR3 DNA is TGCGCCAGCAGCCGATTGACTAGCGGGGGGAACACAGATACGCAGTATTTC. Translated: CASSRLTSGGNTDTQYF.

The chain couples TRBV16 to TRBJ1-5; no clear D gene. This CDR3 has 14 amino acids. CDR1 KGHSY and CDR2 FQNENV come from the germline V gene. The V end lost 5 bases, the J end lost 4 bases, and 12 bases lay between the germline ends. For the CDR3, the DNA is TGTGCCAGCAGCGATAAAACGACTAATCAGCCCCAGCATTTT. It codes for CASSDKTTNQPQHF.

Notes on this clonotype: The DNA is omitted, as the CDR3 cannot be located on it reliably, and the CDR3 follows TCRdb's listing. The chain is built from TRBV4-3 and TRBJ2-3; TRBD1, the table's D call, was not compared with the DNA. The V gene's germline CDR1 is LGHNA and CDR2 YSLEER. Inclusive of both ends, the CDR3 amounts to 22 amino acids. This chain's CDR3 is CDSSFYICSAGKTGLVPDTQYF.

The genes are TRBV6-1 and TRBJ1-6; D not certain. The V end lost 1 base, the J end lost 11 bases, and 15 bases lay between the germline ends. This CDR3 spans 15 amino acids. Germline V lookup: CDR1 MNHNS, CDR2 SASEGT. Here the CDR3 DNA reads TGTGCCAGCAGTGAAGTTGACCCTACGGGTCCACCCCTCCACTTT. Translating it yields CASSEVDPTGPPLHF.

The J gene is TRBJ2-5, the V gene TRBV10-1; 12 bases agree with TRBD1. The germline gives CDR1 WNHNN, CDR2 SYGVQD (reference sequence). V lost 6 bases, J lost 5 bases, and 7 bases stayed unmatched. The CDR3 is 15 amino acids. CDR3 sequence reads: CASSSGTGGFETQYF. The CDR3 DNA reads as TGCGCCAGCAGCTCCGGGACAGGGGGCTTTGAGACCCAGTACTTC.

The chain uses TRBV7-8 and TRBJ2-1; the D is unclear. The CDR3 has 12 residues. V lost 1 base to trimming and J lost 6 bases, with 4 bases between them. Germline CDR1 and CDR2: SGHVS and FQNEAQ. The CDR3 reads CASSLGSNEQFF. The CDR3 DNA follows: TGTGCCAGCAGCTTAGGTAGCAATGAGCAGTTCTTC.

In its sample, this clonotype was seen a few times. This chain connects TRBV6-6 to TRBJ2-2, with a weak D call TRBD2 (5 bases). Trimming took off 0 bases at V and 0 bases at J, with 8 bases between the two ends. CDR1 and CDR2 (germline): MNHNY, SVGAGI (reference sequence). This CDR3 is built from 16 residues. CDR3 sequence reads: CASSYSRAANTGELFF. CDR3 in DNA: TGTGCCAGCAGTTACTCGAGGGCAGCGAACACCGGGGAGCTGTTTTTT.

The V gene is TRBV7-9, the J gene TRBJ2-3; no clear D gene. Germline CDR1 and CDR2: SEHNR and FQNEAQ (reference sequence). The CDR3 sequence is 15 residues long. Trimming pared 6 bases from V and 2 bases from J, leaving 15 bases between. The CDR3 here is CASRSGLPITDTQYF. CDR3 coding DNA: TGTGCCAGCAGGTCAGGTCTGCCGATCACAGATACGCAGTATTTT.

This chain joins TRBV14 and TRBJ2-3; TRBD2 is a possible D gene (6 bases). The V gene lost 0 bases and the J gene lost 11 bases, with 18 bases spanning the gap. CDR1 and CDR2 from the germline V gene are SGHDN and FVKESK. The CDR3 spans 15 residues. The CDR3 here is CASSQDLRRRGLQYF. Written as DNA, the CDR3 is TGTGCCAGCAGCCAAGATCTACGTCGGAGGGGATTGCAGTATTTT.

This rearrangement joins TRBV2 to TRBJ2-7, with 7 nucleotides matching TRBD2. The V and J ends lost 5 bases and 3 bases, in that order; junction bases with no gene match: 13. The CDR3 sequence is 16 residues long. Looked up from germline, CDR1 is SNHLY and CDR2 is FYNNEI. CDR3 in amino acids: CASSSLLGTTVYEQYF. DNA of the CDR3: TGTGCCAGCAGTTCATTACTCGGGACTACCGTCTACGAGCAGTACTTC.

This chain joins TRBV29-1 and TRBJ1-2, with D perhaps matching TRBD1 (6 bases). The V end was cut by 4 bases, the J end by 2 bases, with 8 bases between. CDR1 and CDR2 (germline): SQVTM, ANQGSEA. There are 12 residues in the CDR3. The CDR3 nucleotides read TGCAGCGTTGGTGGACAGAACTATGGCTACACCTTC. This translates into CSVGGQNYGYTF.

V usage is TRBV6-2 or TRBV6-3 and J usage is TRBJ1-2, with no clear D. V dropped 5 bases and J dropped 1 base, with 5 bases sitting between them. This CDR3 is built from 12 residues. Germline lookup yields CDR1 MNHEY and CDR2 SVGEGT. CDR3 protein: CASSILNYGYTF. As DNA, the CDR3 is TGTGCCAGCAGTATCCTTAACTATGGCTACACCTTC.

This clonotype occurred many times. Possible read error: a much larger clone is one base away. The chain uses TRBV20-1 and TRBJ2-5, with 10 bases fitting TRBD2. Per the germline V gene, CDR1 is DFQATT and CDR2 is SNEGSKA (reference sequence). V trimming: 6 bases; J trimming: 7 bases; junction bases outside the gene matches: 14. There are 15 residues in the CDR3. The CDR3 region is CSAAGSGRAPGTQYF. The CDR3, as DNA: TGCAGTGCCGCGGGAAGCGGGAGGGCCCCTGGGACCCAGTACTTC.

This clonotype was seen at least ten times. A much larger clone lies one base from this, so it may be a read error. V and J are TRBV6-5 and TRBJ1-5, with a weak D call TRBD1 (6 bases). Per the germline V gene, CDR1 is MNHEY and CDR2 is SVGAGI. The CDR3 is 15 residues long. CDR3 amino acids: CVSSLSGQRMQPQHF. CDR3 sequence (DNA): TGTGTCAGCAGCCTGAGCGGACAGAGGATGCAGCCCCAGCATTTT.

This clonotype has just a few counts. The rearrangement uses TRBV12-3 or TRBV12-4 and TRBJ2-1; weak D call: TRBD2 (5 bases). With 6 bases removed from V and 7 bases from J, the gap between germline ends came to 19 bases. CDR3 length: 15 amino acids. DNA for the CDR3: TGTGCCAGCAGCTTAACTAGTACGAAACGGAATGAGCAGTTCTTC. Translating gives CASSLTSTKRNEQFF.

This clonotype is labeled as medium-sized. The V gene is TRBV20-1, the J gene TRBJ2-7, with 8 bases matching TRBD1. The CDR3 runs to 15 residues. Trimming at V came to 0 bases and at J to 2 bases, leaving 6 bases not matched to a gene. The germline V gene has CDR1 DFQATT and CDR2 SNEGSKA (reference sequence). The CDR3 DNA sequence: TGCAGTGCTAGAGACGGGACAGGTTCGACCTACGAGCAGTACTTC. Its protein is CSARDGTGSTYEQYF.

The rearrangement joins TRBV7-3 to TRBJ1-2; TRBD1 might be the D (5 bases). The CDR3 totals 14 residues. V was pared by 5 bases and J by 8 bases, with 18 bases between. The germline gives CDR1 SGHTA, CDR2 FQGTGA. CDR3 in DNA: TGTGCCAGCAGCGTCCGGGGAGGGAGGGACGGCTACACCTTC. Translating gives CASSVRGGRDGYTF.

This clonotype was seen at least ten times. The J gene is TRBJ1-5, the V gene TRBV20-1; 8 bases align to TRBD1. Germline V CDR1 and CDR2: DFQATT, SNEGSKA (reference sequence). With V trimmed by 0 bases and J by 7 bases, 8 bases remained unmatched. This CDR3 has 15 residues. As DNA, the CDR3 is TGCAGTGCTAGAGATCTTGGACAGGGAAAACAGCCCCAGCATTTT. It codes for CSARDLGQGKQPQHF.

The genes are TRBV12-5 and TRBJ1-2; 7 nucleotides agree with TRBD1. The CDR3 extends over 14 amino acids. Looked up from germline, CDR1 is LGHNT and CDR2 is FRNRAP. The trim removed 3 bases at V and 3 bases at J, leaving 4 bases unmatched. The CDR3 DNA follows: TGTGCTAGTGGTTTCCAAACAGGGGACTATGGCTACACCTTC. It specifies CASGFQTGDYGYTF.

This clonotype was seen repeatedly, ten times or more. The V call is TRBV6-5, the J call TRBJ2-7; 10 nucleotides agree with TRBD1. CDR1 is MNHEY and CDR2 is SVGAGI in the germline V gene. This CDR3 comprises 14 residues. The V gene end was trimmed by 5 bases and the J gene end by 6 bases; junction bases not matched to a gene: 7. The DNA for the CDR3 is TGTGCCAGCAGTCACGGGGGACAGGGGTCCGAGCAGTACTTC. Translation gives CASSHGGQGSEQYF.